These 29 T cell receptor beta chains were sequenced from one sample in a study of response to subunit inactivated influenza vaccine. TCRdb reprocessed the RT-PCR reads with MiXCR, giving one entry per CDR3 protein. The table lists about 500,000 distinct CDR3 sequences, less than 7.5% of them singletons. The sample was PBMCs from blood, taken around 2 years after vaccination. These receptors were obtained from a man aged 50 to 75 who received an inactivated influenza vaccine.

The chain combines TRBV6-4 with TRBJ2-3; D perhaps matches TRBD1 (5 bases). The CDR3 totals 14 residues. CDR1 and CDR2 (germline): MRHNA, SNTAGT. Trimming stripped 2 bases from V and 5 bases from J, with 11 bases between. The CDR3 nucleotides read TGTGCCAGCAGTGACCAGGGTTTGGGAGATACGCAGTATTTT. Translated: CASSDQGLGDTQYF.

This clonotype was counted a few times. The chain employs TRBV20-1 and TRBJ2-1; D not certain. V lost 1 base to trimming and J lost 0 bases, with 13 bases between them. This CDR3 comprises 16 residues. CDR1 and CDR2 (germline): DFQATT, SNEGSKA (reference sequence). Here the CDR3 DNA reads TGCAGTGCTAGAGCACCGGGTCCTAGCTCCTACAATGAGCAGTTCTTC. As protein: CSARAPGPSSYNEQFF.

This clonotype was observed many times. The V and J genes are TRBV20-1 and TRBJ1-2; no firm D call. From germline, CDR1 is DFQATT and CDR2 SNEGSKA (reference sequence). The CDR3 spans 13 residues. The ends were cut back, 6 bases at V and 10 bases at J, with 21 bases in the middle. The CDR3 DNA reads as TGCAGTGCCCCTATGGGCGGAGTCTCCTCCTACACCTTC. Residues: CSAPMGGVSSYTF.

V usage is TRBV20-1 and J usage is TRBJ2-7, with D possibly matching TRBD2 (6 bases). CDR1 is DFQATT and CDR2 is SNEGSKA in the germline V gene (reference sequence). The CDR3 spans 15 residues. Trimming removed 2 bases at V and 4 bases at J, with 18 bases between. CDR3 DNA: TGCAGTGCTAGATTGGAGGGCCGAGTTTCGTACGAGCAGTACTTC. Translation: CSARLEGRVSYEQYF.

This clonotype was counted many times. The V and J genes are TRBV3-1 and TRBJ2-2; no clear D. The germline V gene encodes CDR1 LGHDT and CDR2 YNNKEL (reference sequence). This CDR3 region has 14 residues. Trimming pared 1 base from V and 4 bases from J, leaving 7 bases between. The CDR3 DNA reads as TGTGCCAGCAGCCAAGGTCGGTTCACCGGGGAGCTGTTTTTT. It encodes CASSQGRFTGELFF.

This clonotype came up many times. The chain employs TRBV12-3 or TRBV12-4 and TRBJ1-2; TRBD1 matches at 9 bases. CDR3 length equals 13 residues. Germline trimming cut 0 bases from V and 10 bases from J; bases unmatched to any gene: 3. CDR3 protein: CASSLAQGATYTF. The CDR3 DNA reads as TGTGCCAGCAGTTTAGCACAGGGGGCGACCTACACCTTC.

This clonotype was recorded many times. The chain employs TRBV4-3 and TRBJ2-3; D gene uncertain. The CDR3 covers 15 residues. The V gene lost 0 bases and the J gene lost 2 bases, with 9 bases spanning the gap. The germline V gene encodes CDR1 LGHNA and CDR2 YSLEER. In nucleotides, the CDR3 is TGCGCCAGCAGCCAAGATCTTAGTTACACAGATACGCAGTATTTT. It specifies CASSQDLSYTDTQYF.

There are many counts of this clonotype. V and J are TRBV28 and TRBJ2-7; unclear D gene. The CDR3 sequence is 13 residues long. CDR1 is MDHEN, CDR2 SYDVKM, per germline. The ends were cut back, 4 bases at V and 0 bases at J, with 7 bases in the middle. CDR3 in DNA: TGTGCCAGCAGTTGGACGGGCTCCTACGAGCAGTACTTC. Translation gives CASSWTGSYEQYF.

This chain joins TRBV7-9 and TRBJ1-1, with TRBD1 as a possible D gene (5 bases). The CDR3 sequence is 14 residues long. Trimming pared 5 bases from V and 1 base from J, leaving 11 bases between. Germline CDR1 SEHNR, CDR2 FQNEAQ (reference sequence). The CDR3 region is CASSPRQKNTEAFF. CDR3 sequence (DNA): TGTGCCAGCAGCCCTCGACAGAAGAACACTGAAGCTTTCTTT.

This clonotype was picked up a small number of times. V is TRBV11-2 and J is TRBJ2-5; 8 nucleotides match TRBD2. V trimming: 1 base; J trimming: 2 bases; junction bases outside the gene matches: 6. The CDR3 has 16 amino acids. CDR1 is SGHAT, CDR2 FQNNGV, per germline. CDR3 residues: CASSLGRLARQETQYF. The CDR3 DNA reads TGTGCCAGCAGCTTAGGCCGACTAGCGAGACAAGAGACCCAGTACTTC. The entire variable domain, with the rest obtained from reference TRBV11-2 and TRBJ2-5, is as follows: EAGVAQSPRYKIIEKRQSVAFWCNPISGHATLYWYQQILGQGPKLLIQFQNNGVVDDSQLPKDRFSAERLKGVDSTLKIQPAKLEDSAVYLCASSLGRLARQETQYFGPGTRLLVL.

The chain's CDR3 is CAWSRSGATYNSPLHF. The CDR3, as DNA: TGTGCCTGGAGTCGATCAGGAGCGACCTATAATTCACCCCTCCACTTT. The rearrangement uses TRBV30 and TRBJ1-6; no definite D call. The CDR3 spans 16 residues. Germline V gene lookup returns CDR1 GTSNPN and CDR2 SVGIG (reference sequence). The V and J ends lost 2 bases and 2 bases respectively, with 13 bases between them.

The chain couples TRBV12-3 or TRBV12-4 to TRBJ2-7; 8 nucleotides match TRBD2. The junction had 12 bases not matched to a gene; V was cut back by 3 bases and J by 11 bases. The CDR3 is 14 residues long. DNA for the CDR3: TGTGCCAGCAGTTTTAAAGCGGGGGCCGGGCAGGAGTACTTC. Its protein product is CASSFKAGAGQEYF.

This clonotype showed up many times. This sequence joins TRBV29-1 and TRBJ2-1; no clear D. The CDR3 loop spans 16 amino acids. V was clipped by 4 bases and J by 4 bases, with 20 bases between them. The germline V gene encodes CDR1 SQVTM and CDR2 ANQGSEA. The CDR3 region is CSVGGSSNGQYNEQFF. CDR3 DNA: TGCAGCGTTGGCGGATCGTCAAACGGGCAATACAATGAGCAGTTCTTC.

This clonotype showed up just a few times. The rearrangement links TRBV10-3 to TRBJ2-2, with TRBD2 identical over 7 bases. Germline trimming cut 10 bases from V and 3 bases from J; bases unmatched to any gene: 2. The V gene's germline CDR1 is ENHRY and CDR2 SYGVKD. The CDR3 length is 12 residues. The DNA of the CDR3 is TGTGCCACCCGGGGGGACACCGGGGAGCTGTTTTTT. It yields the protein CATRGDTGELFF.

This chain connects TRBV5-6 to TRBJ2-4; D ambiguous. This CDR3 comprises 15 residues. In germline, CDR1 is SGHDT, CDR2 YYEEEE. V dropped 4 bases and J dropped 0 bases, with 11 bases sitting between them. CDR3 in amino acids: CASSPWALAKNIQYF. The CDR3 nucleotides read TGTGCCAGCAGCCCTTGGGCTCTAGCCAAAAACATTCAGTACTTC.

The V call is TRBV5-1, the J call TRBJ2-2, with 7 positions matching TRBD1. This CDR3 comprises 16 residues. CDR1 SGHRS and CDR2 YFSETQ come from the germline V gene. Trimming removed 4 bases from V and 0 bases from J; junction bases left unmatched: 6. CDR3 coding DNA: TGCGCCAGCAGCCCTACAGGGGAAGCGAACACCGGGGAGCTGTTTTTT. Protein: CASSPTGEANTGELFF.

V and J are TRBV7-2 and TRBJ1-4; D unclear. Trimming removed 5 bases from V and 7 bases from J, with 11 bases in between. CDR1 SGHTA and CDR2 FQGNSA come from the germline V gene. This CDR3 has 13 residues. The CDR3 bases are TGTGCCAGCAGCCGAGGCTCGGGTGAAAAACTGTTTTTT. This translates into CASSRGSGEKLFF.

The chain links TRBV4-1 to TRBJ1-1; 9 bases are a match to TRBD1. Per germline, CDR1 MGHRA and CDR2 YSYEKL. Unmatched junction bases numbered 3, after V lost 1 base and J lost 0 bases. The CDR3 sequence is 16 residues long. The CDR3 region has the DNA TGCGCCAGCAGCCAAGTACAGGGGGCCGTGAACACTGAAGCTTTCTTT. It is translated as CASSQVQGAVNTEAFF.

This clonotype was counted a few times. In DNA form, the CDR3 reads TGTGCCACCAGTGACGCTGGAGCCAGGCCAGATACGCAGTATTTT. Translation gives CATSDAGARPDTQYF. The V call is TRBV24-1, the J call TRBJ2-3, with D unresolved. The CDR3 loop spans 15 amino acids. V lost 4 bases, J lost 4 bases, and 14 bases lay in between. Per the germline V gene, CDR1 is KGHDR and CDR2 is SFDVKD.

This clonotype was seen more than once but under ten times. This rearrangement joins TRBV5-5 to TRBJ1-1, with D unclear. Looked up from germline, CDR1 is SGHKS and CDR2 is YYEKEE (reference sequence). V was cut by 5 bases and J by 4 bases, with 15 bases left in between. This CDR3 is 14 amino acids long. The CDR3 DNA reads TGTGCCAGCAGTCCCCCCGGGGAGGTCACTGAAGCTTTCTTT. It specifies CASSPPGEVTEAFF.

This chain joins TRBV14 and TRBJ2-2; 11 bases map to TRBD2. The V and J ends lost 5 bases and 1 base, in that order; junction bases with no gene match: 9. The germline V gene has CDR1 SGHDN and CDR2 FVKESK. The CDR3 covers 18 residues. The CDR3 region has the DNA TGTGCCAGCAGCGCCCTAGTAGGACTAGCGGGGAACACCGGGGAGCTGTTTTTT. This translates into CASSALVGLAGNTGELFF.

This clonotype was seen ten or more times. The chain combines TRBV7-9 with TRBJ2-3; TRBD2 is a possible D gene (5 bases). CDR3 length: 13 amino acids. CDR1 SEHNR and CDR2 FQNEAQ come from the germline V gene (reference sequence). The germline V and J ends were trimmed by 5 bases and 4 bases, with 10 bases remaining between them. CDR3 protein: CASSPKLADTQYF. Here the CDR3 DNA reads TGTGCCAGCAGCCCCAAACTAGCAGATACGCAGTATTTT.

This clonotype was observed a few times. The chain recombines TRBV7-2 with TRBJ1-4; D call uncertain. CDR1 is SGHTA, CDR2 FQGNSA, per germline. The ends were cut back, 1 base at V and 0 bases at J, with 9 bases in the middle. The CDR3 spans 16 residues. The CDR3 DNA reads TGTGCCAGCAGCTTAGGGGCCTTTCCAACTAATGAAAAACTGTTTTTT. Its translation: CASSLGAFPTNEKLFF.

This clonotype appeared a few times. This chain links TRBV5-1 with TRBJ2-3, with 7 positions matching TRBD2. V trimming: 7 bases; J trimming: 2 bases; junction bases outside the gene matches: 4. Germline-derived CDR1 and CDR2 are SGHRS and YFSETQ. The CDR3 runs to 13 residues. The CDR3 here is CASQRGNTDTQYF. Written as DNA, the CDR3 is TGCGCCAGCCAGCGGGGAAACACAGATACGCAGTATTTT. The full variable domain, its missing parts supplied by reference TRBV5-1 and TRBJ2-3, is KAGVTQTPRYLIKTRGQQVTLSCSPISGHRSVSWYQQTPGQGLQFLFEYFSETQRNKGNFPGRFSGRQFSNSRSEMNVSTLELGDSALYLCASQRGNTDTQYFGPGTRLTVL.

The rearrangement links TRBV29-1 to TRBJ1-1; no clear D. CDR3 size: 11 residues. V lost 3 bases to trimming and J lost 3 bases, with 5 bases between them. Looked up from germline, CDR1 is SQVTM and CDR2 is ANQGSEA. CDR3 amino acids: CSVDSHTEAFF. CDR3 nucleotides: TGCAGCGTTGATAGTCACACTGAAGCTTTCTTT. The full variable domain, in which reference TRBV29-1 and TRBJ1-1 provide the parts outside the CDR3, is SAVISQKPSRDICQRGTSLTIQCQVDSQVTMMFWYRQQPGQSLTLIATANQGSEATYESGFVIDKFPISRPNLTFSTLTVSNMSPEDSSIYLCSVDSHTEAFFGQGTRLTVV.

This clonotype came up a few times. The CDR3 sequence: CASSFAPSGFGEKLFF. The CDR3 bases are TGTGCCAGCAGTTTCGCCCCGTCTGGCTTTGGCGAAAAACTGTTTTTT. V is TRBV28 and J is TRBJ1-4; D gene uncertain. The V and J ends lost 3 bases and 8 bases respectively, with 19 bases between them. Germline values: CDR1 MDHEN, CDR2 SYDVKM. The CDR3 extends over 16 amino acids.

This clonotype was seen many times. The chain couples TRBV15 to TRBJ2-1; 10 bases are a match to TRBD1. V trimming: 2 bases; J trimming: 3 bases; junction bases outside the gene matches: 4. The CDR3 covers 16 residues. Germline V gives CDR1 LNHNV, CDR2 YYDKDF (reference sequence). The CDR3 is CATSRRTGGGYNEQFF. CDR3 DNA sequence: TGTGCCACCAGCAGACGGACAGGGGGAGGCTACAATGAGCAGTTCTTC.

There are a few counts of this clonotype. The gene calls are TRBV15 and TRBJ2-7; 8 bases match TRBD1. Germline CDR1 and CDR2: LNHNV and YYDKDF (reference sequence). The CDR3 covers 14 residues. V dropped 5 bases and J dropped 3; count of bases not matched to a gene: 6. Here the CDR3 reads CATSPRTGSYEQYF. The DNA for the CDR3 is TGTGCCACCAGCCCGCGGACAGGGAGCTACGAGCAGTACTTC.

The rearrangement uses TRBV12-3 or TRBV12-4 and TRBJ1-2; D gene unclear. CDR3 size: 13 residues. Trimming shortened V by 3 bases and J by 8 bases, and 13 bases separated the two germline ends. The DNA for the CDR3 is TGTGCCAGCAGTTTTCCGGCACTGGGGGGCTACACCTTC. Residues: CASSFPALGGYTF.